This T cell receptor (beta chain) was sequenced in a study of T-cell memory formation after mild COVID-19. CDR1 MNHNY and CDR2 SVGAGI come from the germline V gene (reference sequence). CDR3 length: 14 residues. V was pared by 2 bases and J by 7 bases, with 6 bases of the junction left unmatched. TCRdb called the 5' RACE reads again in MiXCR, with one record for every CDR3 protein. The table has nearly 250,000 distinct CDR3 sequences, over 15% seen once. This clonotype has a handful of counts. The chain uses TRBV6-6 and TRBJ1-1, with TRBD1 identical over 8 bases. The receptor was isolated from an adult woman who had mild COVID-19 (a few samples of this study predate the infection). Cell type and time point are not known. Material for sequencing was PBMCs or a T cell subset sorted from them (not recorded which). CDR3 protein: CASSYPGQGSEAFF. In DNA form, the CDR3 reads TGTGCCAGCAGTTACCCCGGACAGGGAAGTGAAGCTTTCTTT.